This is a list of T cell receptor beta chains from one sample in a study of Tregs in tolerant kidney transplant recipients. These receptors' antigens are unknown. Clones were sequenced by immunoSEQ multiplex PCR, and TCRdb holds only the in-frame ones, with some missing. The sample lists around 21,000 clones, around three fifths occurring once. Material: Tregs from blood cultured with allogeneic cells. The receptor source for this set is a human donor in good health. The CDR3 runs from the conserved cysteine through the conserved F or W. A D gene is named only where the DNA matches it firmly. Size values are once, few and many counts, or a class for expanded clones, and some rows have none.

v_call	d_call	clone_size	j_call	cdr3_aa	cdr3_nt
TRBV6-5	-	few	TRBJ1-2	CASSAALQANYGYTF	TGTGCCAGCAGTGCGGCCCTCCAAGCTAACTATGGCTACACCTTC
TRBV7-7	-	few	TRBJ2-1	CASSLAREGEQFF	TGTGCTAGCAGCTTAGCGCGAGAGGGTGAGCAGTTCTTC
TRBV5-1	-	-	TRBJ2-7	CASSLVVGREQYF	TGCGCCAGCAGCTTGGTGGTAGGGCGCGAGCAGTACTTC
TRBV5-1	-	few	TRBJ1-3	CASSLATDPRNTIYF	TGCGCCAGCAGCTTGGCCACAGACCCTCGAAACACCATATATTTT
TRBV6-5	TRBD2	-	TRBJ2-7	CASPIGGGYEQYF	TGTGCCAGTCCTATCGGGGGAGGGTACGAGCAGTACTTC
TRBV5-4	TRBD1	-	TRBJ2-5	CASSLIQGVKETQYF	TGTGCCAGCAGCTTAATACAGGGGGTGAAAGAGACCCAGTACTTC
TRBV7-9	-	few	TRBJ2-3	CASSGLSGGGADTQYF	TGTGCCAGCAGCGGACTATCCGGAGGGGGGGCAGATACGCAGTATTTT
TRBV4-1	-	-	TRBJ2-3	CASSRGMGTDTQYF	TGCGCCAGCAGTCGCGGGATGGGGACAGATACGCAGTATTTT
TRBV27	TRBD2	-	TRBJ2-4	CASSFFTIRGVSGRQYF	TGTGCCAGCAGTTTTTTTACGATCAGGGGGGTTAGCGGGAGACAGTACTTC
TRBV20-1	-	-	TRBJ2-3	CSASLADTQYF	TGCAGTGCTAGTCTCGCAGATACGCAGTATTTT
TRBV6-5	-	-	TRBJ2-7	CASSYDGRGSYEQYF	TGTGCCAGCAGTTACGATGGCAGGGGAAGCTACGAGCAGTACTTC
TRBV7-9	-	-	TRBJ1-1	CASSLQGGAFF	TGTGCCAGCAGCTTACAGGGAGGGGCTTTCTTT
TRBV2	-	-	TRBJ2-7	CASTQLSYEQYF	TGTGCCAGCACACAGCTCTCCTACGAGCAGTACTTC
TRBV7-3	-	-	TRBJ2-1	CASSLSPGVLSYNEQFF	TGTGCCAGCAGCTTAAGCCCAGGGGTCCTCTCCTACAATGAGCAGTTCTTC
TRBV4-1	-	-	TRBJ2-4	CASSQGPEEGLQYF	TGCGCCAGCAGCCAAGGACCCGAAGAGGGCCTTCAGTACTTC
TRBV2	-	-	TRBJ1-2	CASSEGEGRGGYGYTF	TGTGCCAGCAGTGAAGGGGAGGGGAGGGGGGGGTATGGCTACACCTTC
TRBV5-1	-	-	TRBJ1-3	CASSFGQSAGNTIYF	TGCGCCAGCAGCTTCGGACAGTCGGCTGGAAACACCATATATTTT
TRBV7-8	-	-	TRBJ2-1	CASSHGLPQFF	TGTGCCAGCAGCCACGGACTACCTCAGTTCTTC
TRBV2	TRBD1	-	TRBJ2-2	CASRTRTGRTGELFF	TGTGCCAGCAGGACCCGGACAGGGCGCACCGGGGAGCTGTTTTTT
TRBV6-5	-	few	TRBJ1-5	CASSLKDSHQPQHF	TGTGCCAGCAGCCTAAAGGACAGCCATCAGCCCCAGCATTTT
TRBV9	TRBD1	-	TRBJ2-1	CASSEGQGPYNEQFF	TGTGCCAGCAGCGAGGGACAGGGCCCCTACAATGAGCAGTTCTTC
TRBV5-1	-	-	TRBJ2-7	CASSFRGAPYEQYF	TGCGCCAGCAGCTTCAGGGGCGCTCCCTACGAGCAGTACTTC
TRBV11-2	TRBD2	few	TRBJ2-5	CASSFLPLAGVTETQYF	TGTGCCAGCAGCTTCCTACCCCTTGCGGGAGTGACAGAGACCCAGTACTTC
TRBV5-4	-	-	TRBJ1-1	CASSQPPGTEAFF	TGTGCCAGCAGCCAACCCCCCGGAACTGAAGCTTTCTTT
TRBV2	-	-	TRBJ2-7	CASRSWGGGSYEQYF	TGTGCCAGCAGATCCTGGGGGGGCGGTTCCTACGAGCAGTACTTC
TRBV5-1	TRBD1	few	TRBJ2-7	CASSLGTGKNEQYF	TGCGCCAGCAGCTTGGGGACAGGGAAGAACGAGCAGTACTTC
TRBV5-4	TRBD1	once	TRBJ1-2	CASSLVGQGYGYTF	TGTGCCAGCAGCTTGGTGGGACAGGGGTATGGCTACACCTTC
TRBV6-6	-	-	TRBJ1-2	CASSYSRIEGYTF	TGTGCCAGCAGTTACTCCCGCATCGAAGGCTACACCTTC
TRBV6-6	-	-	TRBJ1-2	CASSPFRGAYGYTF	TGTGCCAGCAGCCCCTTCAGGGGCGCCTATGGCTACACCTTC
TRBV2	-	-	TRBJ1-2	CASSGLRSYGYTF	TGTGCCAGCAGCGGACTGCGTTCCTATGGCTACACCTTC
TRBV5-1	TRBD2	-	TRBJ2-2	CASSLTLTSGGATGELFF	TGCGCCAGCAGCTTGACCCTGACTAGCGGGGGAGCCACCGGGGAGCTGTTTTTT
TRBV27	TRBD1	once	TRBJ2-7	CASSYGTGGWEQYF	TGTGCCAGCAGTTACGGGACAGGGGGCTGGGAGCAGTACTTC
TRBV5-1	TRBD1	-	TRBJ1-2	CASSHRQGYYGYTF	TGCGCCAGCAGCCACAGACAGGGCTACTATGGCTACACCTTC
TRBV5-4	TRBD2	-	TRBJ2-1	CASSLELLAGRYNEQFF	TGTGCCAGCAGCTTGGAGCTCCTAGCGGGAAGATACAATGAGCAGTTCTTC
TRBV7-9	-	-	TRBJ1-1	CASSLWGSRNTEAFF	TGTGCCAGCAGCTTATGGGGGTCTCGGAACACTGAAGCTTTCTTT
TRBV7-6	-	few	TRBJ1-1	CASSLGGGTEAFF	TGTGCCAGCAGCTTAGGGGGAGGGACTGAAGCTTTCTTT
TRBV5-6	-	-	TRBJ2-1	CASRHFAGNEQFF	TGTGCCAGCAGACATTTTGCGGGCAATGAGCAGTTCTTC
TRBV7-4	TRBD1	-	TRBJ1-1	CASSWGQLIAFF	TGTGCCAGCAGCTGGGGACAGCTGATAGCTTTCTTT
TRBV28	-	-	TRBJ1-1	CASRRGPLNTEAFF	TGTGCCAGCCGCCGAGGGCCGTTGAACACTGAAGCTTTCTTT
TRBV19	TRBD1	-	TRBJ2-7	CASSMAAGGTREQYF	TGTGCCAGTAGTATGGCGGCAGGGGGTACGAGGGAGCAGTACTTC
TRBV5-6	TRBD1	-	TRBJ1-1	CASSGPLNRGNTEAFF	TGTGCCAGCAGCGGACCCCTAAACAGGGGGAACACTGAAGCTTTCTTT
TRBV4-2	TRBD1	-	TRBJ2-1	CASSQEGTGGAHNEQFF	TGTGCCAGCAGCCAAGAAGGGACAGGGGGCGCCCACAATGAGCAGTTCTTC